This is a list of T cell receptor beta chains from one sample in a study of B cell selection in AIRE deficiency. The protocol was immunoSEQ multiplex PCR, while the TCRdb copy is restricted to in-frame clones and leaves out a portion. Of under 30,000 clones listed, 95% to 98% are singletons. The sequencing input was conventional CD4+ T cells sorted from PBMCs. The receptors were sampled from a human donor with AIRE deficiency. CDR3s include the opening cysteine and the closing phenylalanine or tryptophan. The D gene is left open where the match is weak. Not every row has a clone size; where given, it reads once, few, many or a size class.

v_gene: TRBV6-1
j_gene: TRBJ1-1
abundance: .
d_gene: TRBD1
CDR3aa: CASSEGGGRQGTTFF
CDR3nt: TGTGCCAGCAGTGAAGGGGGGGGTAGACAGGGAACAACTTTCTTT

v_gene: TRBV18
j_gene: TRBJ2-7
abundance: .
d_gene: .
CDR3aa: CASSPPAMDEQYF
CDR3nt: TGTGCCAGCTCACCACCGGCGATGGACGAGCAGTACTTC

v_gene: TRBV6-6
j_gene: TRBJ1-6
abundance: .
d_gene: .
CDR3aa: CASTVRGTDNSPLHF
CDR3nt: TGTGCCAGCACGGTCCGCGGCACGGATAATTCACCCCTCCACTTT

v_gene: TRBV9
j_gene: TRBJ1-5
abundance: .
d_gene: .
CDR3aa: CASGGGAEAQPQHF
CDR3nt: TGTGCCAGTGGAGGGGGTGCAGAGGCTCAGCCCCAGCATTTT

v_gene: TRBV21-1
j_gene: TRBJ1-1
abundance: .
d_gene: .
CDR3aa: CASSHKGRGNTEAFF
CDR3nt: TGTGCCAGCAGTCATAAGGGGAGGGGGAACACTGAAGCTTTCTTT

v_gene: TRBV7-9
j_gene: TRBJ2-7
abundance: .
d_gene: TRBD1
CDR3aa: CASSLLGQSYEQYF
CDR3nt: TGTGCCAGCAGCCTATTGGGACAGTCCTACGAGCAGTACTTC

v_gene: TRBV5-4
j_gene: TRBJ1-1
abundance: .
d_gene: .
CDR3aa: CASSLAGGWNTEAFF
CDR3nt: TGTGCCAGCAGCTTGGCCGGGGGGTGGAACACTGAAGCTTTCTTT

v_gene: TRBV10-2
j_gene: TRBJ2-3
abundance: few
d_gene: .
CDR3aa: CASSAPGAGTDTQYF
CDR3nt: TGCGCCAGCAGTGCCCCCGGGGCTGGCACAGATACGCAGTATTTT

v_gene: TRBV5-4
j_gene: TRBJ2-1
abundance: .
d_gene: .
CDR3aa: CASSPGGLGQNEQFF
CDR3nt: TGTGCCAGCAGTCCTGGGGGTCTGGGGCAGAATGAGCAGTTCTTC

v_gene: TRBV6-1
j_gene: TRBJ2-1
abundance: .
d_gene: TRBD2
CDR3aa: CASSEAPSGTSNEQFF
CDR3nt: TGTGCCAGCAGTGAAGCGCCTAGCGGGACTAGCAATGAGCAGTTCTTC